The rows below give T cell receptor beta chains drawn from one sample of a study of CD8+CD57+ T cells in acquired aplastic anemia. One entry per CDR3 protein, called by TCRdb with MiXCR from the reads. Among approximately 300,000 distinct CDR3 sequences listed, 56% were seen once. Input material: sorted CD4+, CD8+, or CD8+CD57+ T cells (not recorded which) from PBMCs. The receptors were gathered from a human donor with aplastic anemia. Both conserved end residues are part of each CDR3. D genes are given only for firm matches. The size field is filled for only some rows; it gives once, few, many or a size class.

TRBV25-1	TRBJ2-1	-	-	TGTGCTGCCGGTAGCGGAGCTTACAATGAGCAGTTCTTC	CAAGSGAYNEQFF
TRBV20-1	TRBJ2-7	-	TRBD2	TGCAGTGCACCTGCGGGGACTAGCGGGAGGGCGGGCTCCTACGAGCAGTACTTC	CSAPAGTSGRAGSYEQYF
TRBV19	TRBJ2-7	-	-	TGTGCCAGTAGTATGGGTTTTTCCTACGAGCAGTACTTC	CASSMGFSYEQYF
TRBV15	TRBJ2-3	once	TRBD1	TGTGCCACCAGCAGAAGTCCGGGACAGATTACAGATACGCAGTATTTT	CATSRSPGQITDTQYF
TRBV29-1	TRBJ2-3	-	TRBD1	TGCAGCGTTGGGGACAGGGGGCTGGGGTCCCCAGATACGCAGTATTTT	CSVGDRGLGSPDTQYF
TRBV25-1	TRBJ2-3	-	TRBD2	TGTGCCAGCAGTGAACGTCCAGCGGGGACCACAGATACGCAGTATTTT	CASSERPAGTTDTQYF
TRBV2	TRBJ1-3	-	-	TGTGCCAGCAGGGAAACAGGGTATGGAAACACCATATATTTT	CASRETGYGNTIYF
TRBV7-9	TRBJ2-5	-	TRBD2	TGTGCCAGCAGTGGTGTGAAAACGACTAGCGGGAGGGATTGGCAAGAGACCCAGTACTTC	CASSGVKTTSGRDWQETQYF
TRBV2	TRBJ2-2	many	-	TGTGCCAGCCGACCTATTGGCTTGAGGGAGCTGTTTTTT	CASRPIGLRELFF
TRBV3-1	TRBJ1-2	-	TRBD1	TGTGCCAGCAGCTTCCTGGGACAGGGGAACTATGGCTACACCTTC	CASSFLGQGNYGYTF
TRBV3-1	TRBJ2-3	many	TRBD2	TGTGCCAGCAGCCGACTAGCTAGCACAGATACGCAGTATTTT	CASSRLASTDTQYF
TRBV5-6	TRBJ2-3	-	-	TGTGCCAGCAGCTTGTTAGGGGATACGCAGTATTTT	CASSLLGDTQYF
TRBV24-1	TRBJ2-7	-	-	TGTGCCACCAGTGAGTCTCCGGGCCAGGAATCCTACGAGCAGTACTTC	CATSESPGQESYEQYF
TRBV7-9	TRBJ2-7	few	-	TGTGCCAGCGCCCCTGGGGGACTGGCTACCTACGAGCAGTACTTC	CASAPGGLATYEQYF
TRBV24-1	TRBJ2-5	-	-	TGTGCCACCAGTAGGGGTCCTGGGCGGGAGACCCAGTACTTC	CATSRGPGRETQYF
TRBV29-1	TRBJ1-1	-	-	TGCAGCGTTGAGGGGGGTTTCACTGAAGCTTTCTTT	CSVEGGFTEAFF
TRBV5-1	TRBJ2-7	-	-	TGCGCCAGCAGCTTGGGTGAGACGGGGGACTACGAGCAGTACTTC	CASSLGETGDYEQYF
TRBV5-4	TRBJ2-3	-	-	TGCGCCAGCAGCCAAGATCGGCCCACAGATACGCAGTATTTT	CASSQDRPTDTQYF
TRBV10-3	TRBJ2-1	few	-	TGTGCCATCAGTCCGGGACAAAAAGACCACAATGAGCAGTTCTTC	CAISPGQKDHNEQFF
TRBV20-1	TRBJ2-7	-	TRBD2	TGCAGTGCTAGAGATTCCAGCGGGGGGATCTACGAGCAGTACTTC	CSARDSSGGIYEQYF
TRBV7-6	TRBJ2-5	few	-	TGTGCCAGCAGCCTAATCTTGCGGGAGACCCAGTACTTC	CASSLILRETQYF
TRBV7-6	TRBJ2-1	-	TRBD1	TGTGCCAGCAGCGCCGAAGGGGGCTTCTACCATGAGCAGTTCTTC	CASSAEGGFYHEQFF